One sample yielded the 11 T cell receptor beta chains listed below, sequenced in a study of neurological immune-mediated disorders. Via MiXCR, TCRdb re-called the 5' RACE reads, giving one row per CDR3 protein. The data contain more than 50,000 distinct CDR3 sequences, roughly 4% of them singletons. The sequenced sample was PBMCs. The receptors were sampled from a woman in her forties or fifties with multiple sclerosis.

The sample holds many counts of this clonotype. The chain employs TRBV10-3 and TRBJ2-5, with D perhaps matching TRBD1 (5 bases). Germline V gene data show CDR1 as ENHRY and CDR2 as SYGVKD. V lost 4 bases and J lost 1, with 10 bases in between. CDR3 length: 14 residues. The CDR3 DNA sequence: TGTGCCATCAGTGCCAGGGCTGTCCAAGAGACCCAGTACTTC. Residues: CAISARAVQETQYF.

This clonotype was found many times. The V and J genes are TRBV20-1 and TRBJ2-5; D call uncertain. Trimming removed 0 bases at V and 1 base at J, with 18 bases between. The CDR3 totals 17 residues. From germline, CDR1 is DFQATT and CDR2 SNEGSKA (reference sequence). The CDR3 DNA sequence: TGCAGTGCTAGAGACGGATTAAGGACGGACCCCCAAGAGACCCAGTACTTC. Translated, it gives CSARDGLRTDPQETQYF.

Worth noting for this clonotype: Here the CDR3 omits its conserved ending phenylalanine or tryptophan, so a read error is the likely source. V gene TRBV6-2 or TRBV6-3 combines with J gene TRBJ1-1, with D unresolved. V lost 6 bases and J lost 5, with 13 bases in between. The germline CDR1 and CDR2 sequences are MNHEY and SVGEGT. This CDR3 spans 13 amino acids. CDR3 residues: CASRPPSRTEAFC. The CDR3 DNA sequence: TGTGCCAGCAGGCCGCCAAGTCGGACTGAAGCTTTCTGT.

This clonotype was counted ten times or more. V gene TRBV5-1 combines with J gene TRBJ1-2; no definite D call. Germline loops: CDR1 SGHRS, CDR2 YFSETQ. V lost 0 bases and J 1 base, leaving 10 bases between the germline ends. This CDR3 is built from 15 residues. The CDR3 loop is CASSLDDGNNYGYTF. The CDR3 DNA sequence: TGCGCCAGCAGCTTGGACGACGGCAATAACTATGGCTACACCTTC.

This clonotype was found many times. The chain's CDR3 is CASTGTGGTEAFF. The CDR3 DNA is TGTGCCAGCACTGGGACAGGGGGCACTGAAGCTTTCTTT. The chain joins TRBV14 to TRBJ1-1, with TRBD1 identical over 11 bases. The CDR3 runs to 13 residues. Germline CDR1 reads SGHDN; CDR2 reads FVKESK. The J segment lost 4 bases and the V segment lost 7 bases, leaving 2 bases of the junction unmatched.

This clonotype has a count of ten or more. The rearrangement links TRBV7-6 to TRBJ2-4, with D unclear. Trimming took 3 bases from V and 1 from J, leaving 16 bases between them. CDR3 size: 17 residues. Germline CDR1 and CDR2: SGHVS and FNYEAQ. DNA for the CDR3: TGTGCCAGCAGCTTGGGTGACCCCTACGGGGCCAAAAACATTCAGTACTTC. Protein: CASSLGDPYGAKNIQYF.

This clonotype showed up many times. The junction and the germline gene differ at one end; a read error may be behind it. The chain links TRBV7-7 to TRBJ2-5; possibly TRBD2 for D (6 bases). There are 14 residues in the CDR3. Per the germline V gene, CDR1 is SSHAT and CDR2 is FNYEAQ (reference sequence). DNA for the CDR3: TGTGCTAGCAGCCCCCTCGGGGGCCAAGAGACCCAGTACTTC. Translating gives CASSPLGGQETQYF.

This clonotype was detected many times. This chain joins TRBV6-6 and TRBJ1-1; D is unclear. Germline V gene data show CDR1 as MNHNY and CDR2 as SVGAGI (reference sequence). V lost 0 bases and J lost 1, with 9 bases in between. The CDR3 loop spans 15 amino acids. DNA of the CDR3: TGTGCCAGCAGTTACTCCGGCTCAGGGAACACTGAAGCTTTCTTT. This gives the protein CASSYSGSGNTEAFF.

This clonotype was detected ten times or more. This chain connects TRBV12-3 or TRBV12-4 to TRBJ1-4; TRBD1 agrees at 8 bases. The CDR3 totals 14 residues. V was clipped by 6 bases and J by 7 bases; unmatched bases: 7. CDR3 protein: CASSSRGQVEKLFF. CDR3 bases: TGTGCCAGCAGCTCCAGGGGGCAGGTTGAAAAACTGTTTTTT.

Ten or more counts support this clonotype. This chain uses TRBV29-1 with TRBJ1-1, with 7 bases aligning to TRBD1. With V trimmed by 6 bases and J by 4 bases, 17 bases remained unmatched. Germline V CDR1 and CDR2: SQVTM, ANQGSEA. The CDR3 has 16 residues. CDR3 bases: TGCAGCGTACAACCGACAGGGTTGTTGAGTGGCACTGAAGCTTTCTTT. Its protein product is CSVQPTGLLSGTEAFF.

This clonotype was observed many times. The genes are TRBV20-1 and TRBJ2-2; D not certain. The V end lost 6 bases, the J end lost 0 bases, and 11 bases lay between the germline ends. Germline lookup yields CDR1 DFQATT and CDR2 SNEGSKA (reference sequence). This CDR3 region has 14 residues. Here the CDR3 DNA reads TGCAGTGCCAGTAGGAACTCGAACACCGGGGAGCTGTTTTTT. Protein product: CSASRNSNTGELFF.